These T cell receptor beta chains were read from a single sample in a study of T-cell memory formation after mild COVID-19. TCRdb re-analysed the 5' RACE reads in MiXCR, keeping a single row per CDR3 protein. The sample includes around 390,000 distinct CDR3 sequences, about 15% of them seen just once. Sequenced material: PBMCs or a T cell subset sorted from them (not recorded which). Receptors were obtained from a man aged 18-30 years who had mild COVID-19 (a few samples of this study predate the infection). Cell type and time point are not known. CDR3s include the opening cysteine and the closing phenylalanine or tryptophan. The order of the fields is D gene, J gene, V gene, clone size, CDR3 DNA, CDR3 protein. The D gene is left open where the match is weak. A clone size is listed for some rows: how often the clone was seen (once, few, many), or a class if it is expanded.

TRBD2 | TRBJ2-5 | TRBV7-2 | . | TGTGCCAGCAGAGAAGACCGGACTAGCGGGGGGAGGGAGACCCAGTACTTC | CASREDRTSGGRETQYF
. | TRBJ1-4 | TRBV29-1 | . | TGCAGCGTTGAAGTTACAGAAGAAAAACTGTTTTTT | CSVEVTEEKLFF
. | TRBJ1-1 | TRBV5-1 | few | TGCGCCAGCAGCCAAGGACCGCCGGGCCCGTGGGCTGAAGCTTTCTTT | CASSQGPPGPWAEAFF
. | TRBJ2-7 | TRBV6-5 | few | TGTGCCAGCAGTTACTCCCTTGGCGTTTCCTACGAGCAGTACTTC | CASSYSLGVSYEQYF
. | TRBJ1-2 | TRBV24-1 | . | TGTGCCACCAGTGATGGGGATGGCTACACCTTC | CATSDGDGYTF
. | TRBJ1-5 | TRBV6-1 | . | TGTGCCAGTAAATCGAACAGGGCAGATCAGCCCCAGCATTTT | CASKSNRADQPQHF
. | TRBJ2-7 | TRBV4-3 | . | TGCGCCAGCAGCCAAGGATCCAGGATATATTACGAGCAGTACTTC | CASSQGSRIYYEQYF
. | TRBJ2-7 | TRBV12-3/TRBV12-4 | few | TGTGCCAGCGGCTCAGGCTACGAGCAGTACTTC | CASGSGYEQYF
TRBD2 | TRBJ2-3 | TRBV7-3 | . | TGTGCCAGCAGCCGCGGACTAGCGGGGGGGCTTAATACGCAGTATTTT | CASSRGLAGGLNTQYF
TRBD2 | TRBJ2-3 | TRBV18 | . | TGTGCCAGCTCGCGGACTAGCGGGGGGGCCGAGCATACGCAGTATTTT | CASSRTSGGAEHTQYF
TRBD2 | TRBJ2-5 | TRBV7-9 | many | TGTGCCAGCAGCTCGGGACTAGAAGGGACCCAGTACTTC | CASSSGLEGTQYF
. | TRBJ2-5 | TRBV7-8 | few | TGTGCCAGCCGGGCCTTCCACTTAGGCCCCCGGGAGACCCAGTACTTC | CASRAFHLGPRETQYF
TRBD2 | TRBJ2-7 | TRBV7-2 | . | TGTGCCAGCAGCGTCTTTTTGGGAGGGTCCTACGAGCAGTACTTC | CASSVFLGGSYEQYF
. | TRBJ1-6 | TRBV27 | few | TGTGCCAGCAGTTTAGACCACTCTTCACCCCTCCACTTT | CASSLDHSSPLHF
. | TRBJ2-7 | TRBV5-6 | . | TGTGCCAGCGGCCTGGCGGACAGCCTTTTTGAGCAGTACTTC | CASGLADSLFEQYF
TRBD2 | TRBJ2-1 | TRBV20-1 | few | TGCAGTGCTAGAGATCGGCTAGCGGGGGGGACCAATGAGCAGTTCTTC | CSARDRLAGGTNEQFF
. | TRBJ1-4 | TRBV20-1 | . | TGCAGTGCTAGAGACCTGGGGGGCGTTGCAACTAATGAAAAACTGTTTTTT | CSARDLGGVATNEKLFF
. | TRBJ1-1 | TRBV4-3 | few | TGCGCCAGCAGCCCCGACTGGGTTTTCAACACTGAAGCTTTCTTT | CASSPDWVFNTEAFF
. | TRBJ2-5 | TRBV4-1 | . | TGCGCCAGCAGTGGAGGGGCGGGGATTCAAGAGACCCAGTACTTC | CASSGGAGIQETQYF
TRBD1 | TRBJ1-2 | TRBV20-1 | . | TGCAGTGCTATCCGACAGGGGGCGAATGGCTACACCTTC | CSAIRQGANGYTF
TRBD1 | TRBJ1-5 | TRBV2 | . | TGTGCCAGCATCAGGGGGACCGGGCAGCCCCAGCATTTT | CASIRGTGQPQHF
. | TRBJ1-2 | TRBV29-1 | . | TGCAGCGTGGGACATCTTGGCTACACCTTC | CSVGHLGYTF
TRBD2 | TRBJ2-5 | TRBV7-3 | few | TGTGCCAGCAGCAAGACTAGCGGGGAATGGGAGACCCAGTACTTC | CASSKTSGEWETQYF
. | TRBJ1-6 | TRBV20-1 | . | TGCAGTGCTAGGGGTAATAATTCACCCCTCCACTTT | CSARGNNSPLHF
TRBD2 | TRBJ2-1 | TRBV18 | few | TGTGCCAGCTCACCATCGCCAGTGGGGCTAGCGGGGGCCCGTGTCGAGCAGTTCTTC | CASSPSPVGLAGARVEQFF
. | TRBJ1-1 | TRBV29-1 | . | TGCAGCGTTCACAGGATGAACACTGAAGCTTTCTTT | CSVHRMNTEAFF
. | TRBJ2-1 | TRBV12-3/TRBV12-4 | few | TGTGCCAGCAGTCCCGGGCATCCAGGGAATGAGCAGTTCTTC | CASSPGHPGNEQFF
. | TRBJ2-1 | TRBV27 | few | TGTGCCAGCAGTTCACAGGGCGATGAGCAGTTCTTC | CASSSQGDEQFF
TRBD1 | TRBJ1-2 | TRBV18 | many | TGTGCCAGCCTTGGGGACAGCGGTCCCTCTGGCTACACCTTC | CASLGDSGPSGYTF
. | TRBJ2-5 | TRBV7-6 | many | TGTGCCAGCAGCCCAGTGGAAGAGACCCAGTACTTC | CASSPVEETQYF
. | TRBJ2-1 | TRBV12-3/TRBV12-4 | . | TGTGCCAGCAGTCCCCCGGGCTTCGATGAGCAGTTCTTC | CASSPPGFDEQFF
. | TRBJ2-3 | TRBV7-3 | . | TGTGCCAGCAGCCGAGGGTCGCTCTCTGGCACAGATACGCAGTATTTT | CASSRGSLSGTDTQYF
. | TRBJ2-3 | TRBV5-1 | few | TGCGCCAGCAGCTTGGGTTCTAATCTTAGATCAGATACGCAGTATTTT | CASSLGSNLRSDTQYF